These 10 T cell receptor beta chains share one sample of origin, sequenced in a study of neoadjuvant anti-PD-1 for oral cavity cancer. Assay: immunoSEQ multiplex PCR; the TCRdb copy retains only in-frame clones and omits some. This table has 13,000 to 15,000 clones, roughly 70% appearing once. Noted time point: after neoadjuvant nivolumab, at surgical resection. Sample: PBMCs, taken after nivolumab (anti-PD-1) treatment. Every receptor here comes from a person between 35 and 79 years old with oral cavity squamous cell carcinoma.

DNA of the CDR3: TGTGCCAGCAGCCCGAAGAGGAGGGTTAAAGATACGCAGTATTTT. Translation: CASSPKRRVKDTQYF. V gene TRBV7-9 combines with J gene TRBJ2-3, with a weak D call TRBD2 (6 bases). The germline V gene has CDR1 SEHNR and CDR2 FQNEAQ (reference sequence). V lost 5 bases and J 5 bases, leaving 17 bases between the germline ends. This CDR3 contains 15 residues. The variable domain in full, completed from reference TRBV7-9 and TRBJ2-3, reads DTGVSQNPRHKITKRGQNVTFRCDPISEHNRLYWYRQTLGQGPEFLTYFQNEAQLEKSRLLSDRFSAERPKGSFSTLEIQRTEQGDSAMYLCASSPKRRVKDTQYFGPGTRLTVL.

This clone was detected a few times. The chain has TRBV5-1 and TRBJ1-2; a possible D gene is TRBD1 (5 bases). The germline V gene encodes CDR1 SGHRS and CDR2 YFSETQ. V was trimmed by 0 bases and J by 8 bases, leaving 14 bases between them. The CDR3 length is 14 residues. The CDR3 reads CASSLARGIGGYTF. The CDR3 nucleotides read TGCGCCAGCAGCTTGGCACGGGGGATTGGCGGCTACACCTTC.

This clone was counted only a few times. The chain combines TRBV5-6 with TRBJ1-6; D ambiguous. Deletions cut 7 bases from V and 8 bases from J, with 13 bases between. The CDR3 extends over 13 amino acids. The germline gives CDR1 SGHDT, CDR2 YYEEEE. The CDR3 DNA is TGTGCCAGCTCGGCGCGCGAGTATTCACCCCTCCACTTT. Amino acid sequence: CASSAREYSPLHF.

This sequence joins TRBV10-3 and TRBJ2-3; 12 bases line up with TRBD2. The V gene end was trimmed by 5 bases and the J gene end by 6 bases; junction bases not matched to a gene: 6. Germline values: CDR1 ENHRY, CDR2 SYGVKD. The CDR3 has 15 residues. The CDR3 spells CAISITSGGSDTQYF. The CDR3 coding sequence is TGTGCCATCAGTATCACTAGCGGGGGGTCGGATACGCAGTATTTT.

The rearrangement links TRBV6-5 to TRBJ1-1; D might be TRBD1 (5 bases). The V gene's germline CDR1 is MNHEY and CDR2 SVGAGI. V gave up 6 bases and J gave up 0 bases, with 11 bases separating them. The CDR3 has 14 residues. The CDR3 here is CASRTGHMNTEAFF. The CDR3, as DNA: TGTGCCAGCAGAACCGGACACATGAACACTGAAGCTTTCTTT.

The CDR3 spells CASSIYHRVPPVTGELFF. In DNA, the CDR3 is TGTGCCAGTAGTATTTACCACAGGGTGCCCCCGGTCACCGGGGAGCTGTTTTTT. The V call is TRBV19, the J call TRBJ2-2; a possible D gene is TRBD1 (6 bases). V lost 3 bases, J lost 4 bases, and 21 bases lay in between. Germline CDR1 LNHDA, CDR2 SQIVND (reference sequence). CDR3 length: 18 amino acids.

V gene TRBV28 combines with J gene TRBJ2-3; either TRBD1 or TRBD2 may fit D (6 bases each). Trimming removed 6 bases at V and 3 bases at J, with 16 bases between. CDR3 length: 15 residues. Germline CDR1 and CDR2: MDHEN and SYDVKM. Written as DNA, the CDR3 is TGTGCCAGCAGCCCGAGGGGGAGGCAAACAGATACGCAGTATTTT. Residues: CASSPRGRQTDTQYF.

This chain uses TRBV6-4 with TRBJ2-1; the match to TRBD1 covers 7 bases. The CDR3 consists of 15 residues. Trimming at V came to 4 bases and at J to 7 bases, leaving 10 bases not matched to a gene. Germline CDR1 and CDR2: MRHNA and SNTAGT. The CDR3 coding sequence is TGTGCCAGCAGTGGGGACAGTACTTCCAGTAATGAGCAGTTCTTC. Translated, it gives CASSGDSTSSNEQFF.

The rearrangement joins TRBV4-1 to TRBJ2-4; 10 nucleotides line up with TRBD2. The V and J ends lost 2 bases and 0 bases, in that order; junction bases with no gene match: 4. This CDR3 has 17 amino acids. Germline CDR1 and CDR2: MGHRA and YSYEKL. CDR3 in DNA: TGCGCCAGCAGCCAACCGACTAGCGGGCTAGCCAAAAACATTCAGTACTTC. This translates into CASSQPTSGLAKNIQYF.

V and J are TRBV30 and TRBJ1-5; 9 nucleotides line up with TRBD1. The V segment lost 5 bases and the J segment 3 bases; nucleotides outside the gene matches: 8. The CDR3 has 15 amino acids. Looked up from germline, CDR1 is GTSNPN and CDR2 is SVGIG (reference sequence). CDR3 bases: TGTGCCTGGTCGGGGGGACAGGGCCACAATCAGCCCCAGCATTTT. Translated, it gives CAWSGGQGHNQPQHF.